This T cell receptor beta chain was profiled in a study of blood T cells in healthy people across ages. Germline CDR1 reads SGHTA; CDR2 reads FQGNSA. CDR3 length equals 16 residues. The ends were cut back, 0 bases at V and 8 bases at J, with 17 bases in the middle. Findings and caveats of the study: Any changes in expanded clonotypes were possibly confounded, as donor CMV status remained unknown. As age increased, TCR beta diversity per million T cells fell in a roughly linear fashion.

Primers used in a second PCR of about 6 to 12 cycles were a sample-barcoded 5' primer and a J-beta primer mix. CDR3-containing paired-end reads numbered at least 2.5 million in each sample. TCRdb ran MiXCR on the 5' RACE reads and lists one entry per CDR3 protein. The sample records about 1.7 million distinct CDR3 sequences, roughly 27% being singletons. As to this clonotype: No antigen is known for it. Given a much more abundant clone one base away, this may be a read error.

Samples had at least 7 million PBMCs isolated from them. Sequenced input: blood. The chain joins TRBV7-2 to TRBJ2-1; unclear D gene. This TCR was recovered from a woman in her twenties or thirties in good health. The CDR3 loop is CASSLAGYRAVDEQFF. CDR3 sequence (DNA): TGTGCCAGCAGCTTAGCGGGCTACCGGGCGGTCGATGAGCAGTTCTTC.